This T cell receptor beta chain was documented in a study of CXCR3-negative and CXCR3-positive naive CD8 T cells. Per the germline V gene, CDR1 is SGHTA and CDR2 is FQGTGA. This CDR3 spans 14 amino acids. Study observations and caveats: Most assays were run on fresh PBMCs (CXCR3 expression partially decreased after cryopreservation). Each naive subset displayed comparably high diversity, whereas memory CD8+ cells displayed much lower diversity.

About this clonotype itself: Its antigen is unidentified.

Via 5' RACE with UMI labels, TRB cDNA libraries were prepared. TCRdb reanalyzed the 5' RACE reads, giving one entry per CDR3 protein sequence and no DNA. The data show approximately 100,000 distinct CDR3 sequences, and the top ten clones hold around 1.7%. The TCR was taken from a human donor in good health. Some clones in this sample may be carry-over from other donors' samples. The rearrangement joins TRBV7-3 to TRBJ2-3; the D call from TCRdb, TRBD2, cannot be confirmed without DNA. The sequenced material came from naive CXCR3- CD8+ T cells from blood. The sample's subset: CD45RO-CCR7+CD27+CD95- naive CD8+ T cells lacking CXCR3 (TNR3-). This CDR3 is CASSGGTSTDTQYF.